This T cell receptor (beta chain) was recorded in a study of T cell responses to AZD1222 COVID-19 vaccine. Study at large: Recipients boosted at about 4 weeks or about 12 weeks are pooled. The study, taken as a whole, reports: Reports say nearly half of spike-specific TCRs go after unmutated variant regions. Most donors were white British, females outnumbered males, and clonal diversity was possibly underestimated. Seropositive status at baseline applied to only six AZD1222 recipients.

Germline CDR1 reads SNHLY; CDR2 reads FYNNEI. This CDR3 has 16 amino acids. Trimming took 5 bases from V and 0 from J, leaving 14 bases between them. The assay was immunoSEQ multiplex PCR, and TCRdb's table has in-frame clones only and misses some. The profile shows 95,000 to 150,000 clones, over 80% of them singletons. On this clone itself: Its cognate antigen is unknown.

Sample: peripheral blood, taken on day 0 of AZD1222 vaccination. The V call is TRBV2, the J call TRBJ1-5, with no clear D. This TCR was recovered from an adult in good health. This chain's CDR3 is CASSFKAFNSNQPQHF. The CDR3, as DNA: TGTGCCAGCAGTTTTAAAGCCTTTAATAGCAATCAGCCCCAGCATTTT.